This T cell receptor beta chain was captured by sequencing in a study of tumour-infiltrating T cells in Burkitt lymphoma. About the study: Productive clonality predicted overall and progression-free survival.

Measured with immunoSEQ multiplex PCR; TCRdb has only the in-frame clones, and not every one. In the table there are some 5,800 clones, roughly 9.1% of which are singletons. Per germline, CDR1 MNHEY and CDR2 SVGAGI. This CDR3 contains 13 residues. V was cut by 2 bases and J by 2 bases, with 4 bases left in between. This clone appeared a single time. The gene calls are TRBV6-5 and TRBJ1-5; D is uncertain. The receptor was isolated from a human donor with diffuse large B-cell lymphoma. Sample: tumor tissue. For the CDR3, the DNA is TGTGCCAGCAGTTACGTGGGCAATCAGCCCCAGCATTTT. It yields the protein CASSYVGNQPQHF.